The present T cell receptor (beta chain) was sequenced within a study of molecular identifiers for immune sequencing clone quantification. Trimming cost V 8 bases and J 4 bases, with 17 bases left between them. Germline lookup yields CDR1 SNHLY and CDR2 FYNNEI. This CDR3 region has 15 residues. TCRdb fed the PCR reads into MiXCR, producing one record per CDR3 protein. The sample records about 500,000 distinct CDR3 sequences, about 26% being singletons. Input material: naive CD8+ T cells from blood, with Jurkat cell RNA spiked in. The subset is: FACS-sorted CD8+CD4-CCR7+CD45RA+ naive T cells. V and J are TRBV2 and TRBJ2-2; a possible D gene is TRBD2 (7 bases). This clonotype was obtained from a human donor in good health. Some libraries in this study had Jurkat cell RNA spiked in. CDR3 sequence reads: CASPGGGRSTGELFF. The CDR3 DNA follows: TGTGCCAGCCCTGGGGGGGGCAGGTCCACCGGGGAGCTGTTTTTT.